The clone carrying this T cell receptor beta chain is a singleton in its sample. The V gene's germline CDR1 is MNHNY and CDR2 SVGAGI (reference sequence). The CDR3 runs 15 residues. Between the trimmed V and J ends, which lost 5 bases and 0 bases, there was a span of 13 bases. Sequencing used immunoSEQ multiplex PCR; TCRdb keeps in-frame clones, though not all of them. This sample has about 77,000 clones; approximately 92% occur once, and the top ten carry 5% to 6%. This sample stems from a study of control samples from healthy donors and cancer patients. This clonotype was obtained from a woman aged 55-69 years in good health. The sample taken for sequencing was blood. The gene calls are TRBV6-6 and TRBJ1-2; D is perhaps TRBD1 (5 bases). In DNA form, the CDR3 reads TGTGCCAGCAGTCCCCACTTGGGGGCTAACTATGGCTACACCTTC. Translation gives CASSPHLGANYGYTF.